Shown below are 30 T cell receptor beta chains from a single sample sequenced in a study of T cell repertoires in cytomegalovirus infection. TCRdb reprocessed the reads via MiXCR and lists one record per CDR3 protein. Among around 290,000 distinct CDR3 sequences listed, about 23% were seen once. Sequencing was carried out using PBMCs. The receptor set was obtained from a human donor in good health (CMV status not recorded). Some clones in this sample may be carry-over from other donors' samples.

V gene TRBV7-3 combines with J gene TRBJ2-4; 7 nucleotides align to TRBD1. Trimming took 3 bases from V and 6 from J; bases not matched to a gene: 5. This CDR3 is 14 amino acids long. CDR1 SGHTA and CDR2 FQGTGA come from the germline V gene. CDR3 sequence reads: CASSLDRFANIQYF. The CDR3 nucleotides read TGTGCCAGCAGCTTGGACAGGTTTGCAAACATTCAGTACTTC.

This clonotype appeared a few times. This sequence joins TRBV14 and TRBJ2-1; 9 nucleotides agree with TRBD2. In germline, CDR1 is SGHDN, CDR2 FVKESK. V lost 1 base to trimming and J lost 1 base; unmatched junction nucleotides: 2. The CDR3 spans 16 residues. The chain's CDR3 is CASSQASGRSYNEQFF. DNA for the CDR3: TGTGCCAGCAGCCAAGCGAGCGGGAGGTCCTACAATGAGCAGTTCTTC.

The rearrangement joins TRBV15 to TRBJ2-7; 7 bases are shared with TRBD1. This CDR3 has 15 residues. The ends lost 0 bases at V and 3 bases at J; junction bases unmatched: 5. The germline gives CDR1 LNHNV, CDR2 YYDKDF (reference sequence). The CDR3 protein is CATSREKGAYYEQYF. CDR3 sequence (DNA): TGTGCCACCAGCAGAGAAAAGGGGGCTTACTACGAGCAGTACTTC.

The chain carries TRBV10-3 and TRBJ2-6, with TRBD2 as a possible D gene (5 bases). V lost 2 bases and J 9 bases, leaving 17 bases between the germline ends. In germline, CDR1 is ENHRY, CDR2 SYGVKD. This CDR3 spans 16 amino acids. CDR3 region: CAISETPGSRVNVLTF. CDR3 DNA: TGTGCCATCAGTGAGACACCGGGATCCCGCGTCAACGTCCTGACTTTC.

This clonotype was observed at least ten times. This chain links TRBV7-2 with TRBJ2-1; TRBD2 aligns across 12 bases. The CDR3 has 15 amino acids. Germline CDR1 SGHTA, CDR2 FQGNSA. Trimming removed 5 bases from V and 5 bases from J; junction bases left unmatched: 4. CDR3 loop: CASSPWTSGNNEQFF. The CDR3 DNA is TGTGCCAGCAGCCCCTGGACTAGCGGGAACAATGAGCAGTTCTTC.

The chain has TRBV5-1 and TRBJ2-3, with TRBD2 matching 13 bases. The germline gives CDR1 SGHRS, CDR2 YFSETQ. V shed 0 bases and J 3 bases; nucleotides not matched to a gene: 13. The CDR3 sequence is 20 residues long. CDR3 nucleotides: TGCGCCAGCAGCTTGGCACTTCTAGGACTAGCGGGAGAACGGACAGATACGCAGTATTTT. Its protein is CASSLALLGLAGERTDTQYF.

The J gene is TRBJ1-1, the V gene TRBV5-5; D is ambiguous. The germline V and J ends were trimmed by 5 bases and 4 bases, with 18 bases remaining between them. The CDR3 has 15 residues. Per germline, CDR1 SGHKS and CDR2 YYEKEE (reference sequence). CDR3 nucleotide sequence: TGTGCCAGCAGGCGGTGGGATCGACCCCTCACTGAAGCTTTCTTT. Its protein product is CASRRWDRPLTEAFF.

This clonotype has more than one count but fewer than ten. The chain has TRBV5-5 and TRBJ2-1; TRBD1 agrees at 7 bases. V lost 1 base and J lost 9; bases outside the gene matches: 7. CDR1 and CDR2 (germline): SGHKS, YYEKEE (reference sequence). This CDR3 spans 14 amino acids. In nucleotides, the CDR3 is TGTGCCAGCAGCTTGAGCAGGGGGTTGAGTGAGCAGTTCTTC. Protein: CASSLSRGLSEQFF. The full variable domain, in which reference TRBV5-5 and TRBJ2-1 provide the parts outside the CDR3, is DAGVTQSPTHLIKTRGQQVTLRCSPISGHKSVSWYQQVLGQGPQFIFQYYEKEERGRGNFPDRFSARQFPNYSSELNVNALLLGDSALYLCASSLSRGLSEQFFGPGTRLTVL.

V is TRBV6-2 or TRBV6-3 and J is TRBJ2-1; 12 positions match TRBD2. The CDR3 extends over 15 amino acids. The germline CDR1 and CDR2 sequences are MNHEY and SVGEGT. Trimming took 6 bases from V and 10 from J; bases not matched to a gene: 10. This chain's CDR3 is CASSSTSGGREEQFF. The DNA of the CDR3 is TGTGCCAGCAGCTCGACTAGCGGGGGCCGTGAGGAGCAGTTCTTC.

This rearrangement joins TRBV29-1 to TRBJ2-7, with TRBD1 matching 8 bases. Trimming at V came to 7 bases and at J to 3 bases, leaving 11 bases not matched to a gene. CDR3 length: 14 residues. Germline CDR1 reads SQVTM; CDR2 reads ANQGSEA. The CDR3 here is CSAKTGVGFYEQYF. Here the CDR3 DNA reads TGCAGCGCCAAGACAGGGGTAGGGTTCTACGAGCAGTACTTC.

The sample holds a few counts of this clonotype. This chain joins TRBV4-1 and TRBJ2-3; perhaps TRBD1 as D (6 bases). Trimming left V 4 bases short and J 2 bases short, with 13 bases between. Germline values: CDR1 MGHRA, CDR2 YSYEKL. The length of the CDR3 is 15 residues. The CDR3 DNA follows: TGCGCCAGCAGCCTCGGACAGAGAGACACAGATACGCAGTATTTT. Its translation: CASSLGQRDTDTQYF.

This clonotype appeared a few times. The chain links TRBV12-3 or TRBV12-4 to TRBJ2-3; D is ambiguous. This CDR3 is built from 11 residues. Trimming left V 7 bases short and J 4 bases short, with 6 bases between. This chain's CDR3 is CASIGPDTQYF. The CDR3 DNA reads as TGTGCCAGCATTGGCCCAGATACGCAGTATTTT.

In this sample, this clonotype turned up many times. The chain uses TRBV12-3 or TRBV12-4 and TRBJ1-3; D is ambiguous. V was shortened by 7 bases and J by 3 bases, with 13 bases between the two germline ends. This CDR3 region has 14 residues. The CDR3, as DNA: TGTGCCAGCACCTTGGGCGCTATTGGAAACACCATATATTTT. It translates to CASTLGAIGNTIYF.

This clonotype was recorded at least ten times. The CDR3 sequence is CASSQGMNTEAFF. The DNA for the CDR3 is TGTGCCAGCAGCCAGGGGATGAACACTGAAGCTTTCTTT. The chain recombines TRBV7-2 with TRBJ1-1; TRBD1 might be the D (6 bases). Germline V gene data show CDR1 as SGHTA and CDR2 as FQGNSA. The CDR3 contains 13 residues. V was shortened by 5 bases and J by 0 bases, with 7 bases between the two germline ends.

CDR3 in DNA: TGTGCCAGCAGGTCGGTTCTCTCCTACAATGAGCAGTTCTTC. Protein sequence: CASRSVLSYNEQFF. The chain uses TRBV6-2 or TRBV6-3 and TRBJ2-1, with D unresolved. CDR1 is MNHEY, CDR2 SVGEGT, per germline. This CDR3 region has 14 residues. V was clipped by 6 bases and J by 0 bases, with 9 bases between them.

The count of this clonotype is one. This chain uses TRBV15 with TRBJ2-1; 7 bases map to TRBD2. Germline assignment: CDR1 LNHNV and CDR2 YYDKDF (reference sequence). Unmatched junction bases numbered 13, after V lost 0 bases and J lost 8 bases. The CDR3 is 17 residues long. CDR3 in DNA: TGTGCCACCAGCAGAGATCGGTCGGGGGAGGGCCCCGATGAGCAGTTCTTC. The encoded protein is CATSRDRSGEGPDEQFF.

This clonotype came up a few times. The chain's CDR3 is CASSASSGELFF. CDR3 nucleotide sequence: TGTGCCAGTTCGGCGAGTTCGGGGGAGCTGTTTTTT. This chain links TRBV19 with TRBJ2-2; D remains unclear. The CDR3 spans 12 residues. Trimming took off 8 bases at V and 8 bases at J, with 12 bases between the two ends. Germline assignment: CDR1 LNHDA and CDR2 SQIVND (reference sequence).

This rearrangement joins TRBV28 to TRBJ2-1, with 8 bases lining up with TRBD2. Germline CDR1 reads MDHEN; CDR2 reads SYDVKM. Losses at the gene ends were 7 bases for V and 9 bases for J; bases not matched to a gene: 14. This CDR3 contains 15 residues. Here the CDR3 DNA reads TGTGCCAGCACCCGGGGCGGGGGGCAGAGGGGTGAGCAGTTCTTC. The encoded protein is CASTRGGGQRGEQFF.

The sample holds a few counts of this clonotype. This rearrangement joins TRBV27 to TRBJ2-7; D possibly corresponds to TRBD1 (6 bases). V was shortened by 5 bases and J by 4 bases, with 15 bases between the two germline ends. CDR3 length equals 14 residues. Germline assignment: CDR1 MNHEY and CDR2 SMNVEV (reference sequence). The CDR3 loop is CASSIIRGEYEQYF. The DNA of the CDR3 is TGTGCCAGCAGTATAATCAGGGGAGAATACGAGCAGTACTTC.

The chain has TRBV4-1 and TRBJ2-3; D tentatively reads TRBD1 or TRBD2 (5 bases each). Germline lookup yields CDR1 MGHRA and CDR2 YSYEKL. The V gene lost 0 bases and the J gene lost 0 bases, with 13 bases spanning the gap. CDR3 length equals 17 residues. The CDR3: CASSQEGTTLSTDTQYF. For the CDR3, the DNA is TGCGCCAGCAGCCAAGAGGGGACGACTCTTAGCACAGATACGCAGTATTTT.

The chain has TRBV4-2 and TRBJ1-3; D is unclear. Trimming removed 7 bases from V and 1 base from J, with 11 bases in between. The germline V gene encodes CDR1 LGHNA and CDR2 YNFKEQ. The CDR3 covers 14 residues. The CDR3 region is CASNAGKSGNTIYF. The CDR3 bases are TGTGCCAGCAACGCGGGGAAGTCTGGAAACACCATATATTTT.

This clonotype was picked up many times. The chain has TRBV12-5 and TRBJ2-7; D remains ambiguous. The CDR3 loop spans 15 amino acids. The germline V gene has CDR1 LGHNT and CDR2 FRNRAP. Trimming removed 5 bases at V and 4 bases at J, with 18 bases between. CDR3 amino acids: CASGTRPRADYEQYF. The CDR3 coding sequence is TGTGCTAGTGGTACACGCCCCCGGGCAGATTACGAGCAGTACTTC.

This clonotype turned up a few times. The chain carries TRBV28 and TRBJ2-6; D is ambiguous. V was trimmed by 2 bases and J by 2 bases, leaving 10 bases between them. The CDR3 length is 16 residues. Germline loops: CDR1 MDHEN, CDR2 SYDVKM. For the CDR3, the DNA is TGTGCCAGCAGTTTACCTCTCCTTACTGGGGCCAACGTCCTGACTTTC. Residues: CASSLPLLTGANVLTF.

V and J are TRBV6-6 and TRBJ2-1; tentatively, D is TRBD1 or TRBD2 (5 bases each). V shed 0 bases and J shed 0 bases, with 6 bases lying between them. The CDR3 runs to 15 residues. From germline, CDR1 is MNHNY and CDR2 SVGAGI (reference sequence). CDR3 DNA sequence: TGTGCCAGCAGTTACTCTGGGGGCTCCTACAATGAGCAGTTCTTC. Translating gives CASSYSGGSYNEQFF.

The gene calls are TRBV4-1 and TRBJ2-2; TRBD1 is a possible D gene (6 bases). The germline V and J ends were trimmed by 2 bases and 4 bases, with 14 bases remaining between them. Germline V lookup: CDR1 MGHRA, CDR2 YSYEKL. This CDR3 has 16 amino acids. The CDR3 region is CASSQSQTGTTGELFF. The CDR3 DNA reads as TGCGCCAGCAGCCAATCCCAAACAGGGACCACCGGGGAGCTGTTTTTT.

This clonotype was seen at least ten times. V gene TRBV7-9 combines with J gene TRBJ2-7; 10 nucleotides line up with TRBD2. Germline loops: CDR1 SEHNR, CDR2 FQNEAQ (reference sequence). CDR3 length: 13 residues. Trimming at V came to 6 bases and at J to 6 bases, leaving 5 bases not matched to a gene. Here the CDR3 DNA reads TGTGCCAGCAGTGCTAGCGGGAGTTCCGAGCAGTACGTC. This sequence encodes CASSASGSSEQYV.

The V gene is TRBV5-1, the J gene TRBJ1-2; D is unclear. This CDR3 contains 14 residues. The V gene lost 0 bases and the J gene lost 4 bases, with 10 bases spanning the gap. Germline-derived CDR1 and CDR2 are SGHRS and YFSETQ. This CDR3 is CASSLEGQSYGYTF. Here the CDR3 DNA reads TGCGCCAGCAGCTTGGAGGGTCAGAGCTATGGCTACACCTTC.

This chain links TRBV6-1 with TRBJ1-1; 7 bases agree with TRBD1. The CDR3 contains 13 residues. With 0 bases clipped from V and 8 bases from J, the junction kept 3 bases outside the gene matches. Per germline, CDR1 MNHNS and CDR2 SASEGT. CDR3 bases: TGTGCCAGCAGTGAAGCGAGGGGGCAGGAAGCTTTCTTT. This sequence encodes CASSEARGQEAFF.

This clonotype appeared many times. The chain carries TRBV12-3 or TRBV12-4 and TRBJ1-1; D not certain. V gave up 3 bases and J gave up 4 bases, with 9 bases separating them. The CDR3 consists of 13 residues. The CDR3 nucleotides read TGTGCCAGCAGTTTGTATCGTGGCACTGAAGCTTTCTTT. This encodes CASSLYRGTEAFF.

The rearrangement links TRBV19 to TRBJ2-5, with D unclear. This CDR3 spans 14 amino acids. Germline CDR1 LNHDA, CDR2 SQIVND (reference sequence). Trimming left V 3 bases short and J 5 bases short, with 13 bases between. The CDR3 reads CASSITDLGETQYF. In DNA, the CDR3 is TGTGCCAGTAGTATTACGGACCTCGGGGAGACCCAGTACTTC.